Listed below are T cell receptor beta chains from one sample, sequenced in a study of cytomegalovirus exposure and HLA in healthy donors. Measured with immunoSEQ multiplex PCR; TCRdb has only the in-frame clones, and not every one. The profile shows around 190,000 clones, 81% of them singletons. The source material was PBMCs. These receptors were obtained from a middle-aged man in good health and CMV-seropositive. Each CDR3 is given with its conserved first and last residue. The D gene is left open where the match is weak. Clone size is given for some rows only: seen once, a few or many times, or a class if the clone is expanded.

d_gene: -
abundance: -
len: 14
j_gene: TRBJ2-7
v_gene: TRBV7-2
CDR3aa: CASSPFVGPYEQYF
CDR3nt: TGTGCCAGCAGCCCTTTTGTGGGGCCCTACGAGCAGTACTTC

d_gene: TRBD2
abundance: -
len: 18
j_gene: TRBJ2-1
v_gene: TRBV7-2
CDR3aa: CASSLRAAGAGSYNEQFF
CDR3nt: TGTGCCAGCAGCTTGAGGGCGGCGGGAGCTGGGTCCTACAATGAGCAGTTCTTC

d_gene: TRBD2
abundance: -
len: 19
j_gene: TRBJ2-3
v_gene: TRBV10-3
CDR3aa: CATNSGLTSGASSTDTQYF
CDR3nt: TGTGCCACCAATTCGGGGTTGACTAGCGGGGCATCTAGCACAGATACGCAGTATTTT

d_gene: -
abundance: -
len: 14
j_gene: TRBJ1-1
v_gene: TRBV5-1
CDR3aa: CASSLSGGRTEAFF
CDR3nt: TGCGCCAGCAGCTTGAGTGGTGGGAGGACTGAAGCTTTCTTT

d_gene: -
abundance: -
len: 14
j_gene: TRBJ2-3
v_gene: TRBV2
CDR3aa: CASTTGYGTDTQYF
CDR3nt: TGTGCCAGCACAACGGGATATGGAACAGATACGCAGTATTTT

d_gene: TRBD1
abundance: -
len: 14
j_gene: TRBJ1-4
v_gene: TRBV29-1
CDR3aa: CSVAQQGTNEKLFF
CDR3nt: TGCAGCGTTGCCCAACAGGGGACTAATGAAAAACTGTTTTTT

d_gene: -
abundance: -
len: 13
j_gene: TRBJ2-7
v_gene: TRBV28
CDR3aa: CASALDSTYEQYF
CDR3nt: TGTGCCAGCGCCCTCGACAGCACCTACGAGCAGTACTTC

d_gene: TRBD2
abundance: once
len: 16
j_gene: TRBJ2-1
v_gene: TRBV28
CDR3aa: CASSSPSGSSYNEQFF
CDR3nt: TGTGCCAGCAGTTCTCCTAGCGGGAGCTCCTACAATGAGCAGTTCTTC

d_gene: TRBD1
abundance: -
len: 15
j_gene: TRBJ2-7
v_gene: TRBV27
CDR3aa: CASSIPGQGASEQYF
CDR3nt: TGTGCCAGCAGCATACCGGGGCAGGGGGCTTCCGAGCAGTACTTC

d_gene: -
abundance: -
len: 15
j_gene: TRBJ2-1
v_gene: TRBV5-1
CDR3aa: CASSLVELGAVEQFF
CDR3nt: TGCGCCAGCAGCTTGGTGGAGTTAGGGGCGGTTGAGCAGTTCTTC

d_gene: -
abundance: -
len: 13
j_gene: TRBJ1-1
v_gene: TRBV6-1
CDR3aa: CASSEHRATEAFF
CDR3nt: TGTGCCAGCAGTGAACACAGGGCCACTGAAGCTTTCTTT

d_gene: -
abundance: -
len: 16
j_gene: TRBJ1-4
v_gene: TRBV4-1
CDR3aa: CASSQVGGTGDEKLFF
CDR3nt: TGCGCCAGCAGCCAAGTTGGAGGCACCGGGGATGAAAAACTGTTTTTT

d_gene: -
abundance: -
len: 16
j_gene: TRBJ2-5
v_gene: TRBV4-1
CDR3aa: CASSPGVSDFQETQYF
CDR3nt: TGCGCCAGCAGCCCAGGAGTTTCGGACTTCCAAGAGACCCAGTACTTC

d_gene: TRBD2
abundance: -
len: 15
j_gene: TRBJ2-3
v_gene: TRBV6-5
CDR3aa: CASREVAGSGDTQYF
CDR3nt: TGTGCCAGCAGAGAGGTAGCGGGATCGGGAGATACGCAGTATTTT

d_gene: TRBD2
abundance: -
len: 16
j_gene: TRBJ2-2
v_gene: TRBV27
CDR3aa: CASSLGLVRDTGELFF
CDR3nt: TGTGCCAGCAGTTTGGGACTAGTTCGGGACACCGGGGAGCTGTTTTTT

d_gene: TRBD1
abundance: once
len: 15
j_gene: TRBJ1-1
v_gene: TRBV27
CDR3aa: CASTLPDRVDTEAFF
CDR3nt: TGTGCCAGCACCCTCCCGGACAGGGTGGACACTGAAGCTTTCTTT

d_gene: TRBD1
abundance: few
len: 17
j_gene: TRBJ1-4
v_gene: TRBV27
CDR3aa: CASSRQGAGATNEKLFF
CDR3nt: TGTGCCAGCAGTCGACAGGGGGCAGGGGCAACTAATGAAAAACTGTTTTTT

d_gene: -
abundance: -
len: 14
j_gene: TRBJ2-1
v_gene: TRBV25-1
CDR3aa: CASSESGFYNEQFF
CDR3nt: TGTGCCAGCAGTGAATCGGGATTCTACAATGAGCAGTTCTTC

d_gene: -
abundance: -
len: 14
j_gene: TRBJ1-5
v_gene: TRBV6-8
CDR3aa: CASRSEEVEGAQHF
CDR3nt: TGTGCCAGCAGAAGTGAGGAGGTGGAAGGAGCCCAGCATTTT

d_gene: TRBD1
abundance: -
len: 16
j_gene: TRBJ2-5
v_gene: TRBV5-1
CDR3aa: CASSLGQGAAQETQYF
CDR3nt: TGCGCCAGCAGCTTGGGTCAGGGGGCGGCCCAAGAGACCCAGTACTTC

d_gene: -
abundance: -
len: 15
j_gene: TRBJ1-5
v_gene: TRBV19
CDR3aa: CASSRVGRSNQPQHF
CDR3nt: TGTGCCAGTAGTAGGGTTGGGAGGAGCAATCAGCCCCAGCATTTT

d_gene: TRBD2
abundance: -
len: 15
j_gene: TRBJ2-1
v_gene: TRBV2
CDR3aa: CASSTGGRPYNEQFF
CDR3nt: TGTGCCAGCAGTACTGGCGGGAGGCCCTACAATGAGCAGTTCTTC

d_gene: -
abundance: -
len: 13
j_gene: TRBJ1-1
v_gene: TRBV13
CDR3aa: CASTKTVNTEAFF
CDR3nt: TGTGCCAGCACCAAGACAGTGAACACTGAAGCTTTCTTT

d_gene: TRBD2
abundance: few
len: 16
j_gene: TRBJ2-1
v_gene: TRBV7-9
CDR3aa: CASSLAFSGSSGEQFF
CDR3nt: TGTGCCAGCAGCTTAGCGTTTAGCGGGAGTTCAGGTGAGCAGTTCTTC

d_gene: -
abundance: -
len: 11
j_gene: TRBJ2-5
v_gene: TRBV20-1
CDR3aa: CSARTRETQYF
CDR3nt: TGCAGTGCTAGAACGCGGGAGACCCAGTACTTC

d_gene: TRBD2
abundance: -
len: 19
j_gene: TRBJ2-3
v_gene: TRBV27
CDR3aa: CASSFIRAGTSGRADTQYF
CDR3nt: TGTGCCAGCAGTTTTATTAGGGCTGGGACTAGCGGGAGAGCAGATACGCAGTATTTT

d_gene: -
abundance: -
len: 17
j_gene: TRBJ2-1
v_gene: TRBV9
CDR3aa: CASSGYKGLVSYNEQFF
CDR3nt: TGTGCCAGCAGCGGGTACAAGGGGCTAGTCTCCTACAATGAGCAGTTCTTC

d_gene: -
abundance: -
len: 12
j_gene: TRBJ1-2
v_gene: TRBV6-1
CDR3aa: CASSERQTGYTF
CDR3nt: TGTGCCAGCAGTGAGAGGCAGACGGGCTACACCTTC

d_gene: -
abundance: -
len: 13
j_gene: TRBJ2-5
v_gene: TRBV5-4
CDR3aa: CASSLGGGETQYF
CDR3nt: TGTGCCAGCAGCTTGGGCGGTGGGGAGACCCAGTACTTC

d_gene: -
abundance: -
len: 13
j_gene: TRBJ1-1
v_gene: TRBV19
CDR3aa: CASSIETGSEAFF
CDR3nt: TGTGCCAGTAGTATAGAGACAGGTTCTGAAGCTTTCTTT

d_gene: -
abundance: -
len: 16
j_gene: TRBJ2-7
v_gene: TRBV5-1
CDR3aa: CASSLARGLSSYEQYF
CDR3nt: TGCGCCAGCAGCTTGGCCAGGGGCCTTAGCTCCTACGAGCAGTACTTC

d_gene: TRBD2
abundance: -
len: 18
j_gene: TRBJ2-3
v_gene: TRBV7-9
CDR3aa: CASSLGSGTELLTDTQYF
CDR3nt: TGTGCCAGCAGCTTAGGTAGCGGGACTGAGCTTCTCACAGATACGCAGTATTTT

d_gene: TRBD2
abundance: few
len: 17
j_gene: TRBJ2-3
v_gene: TRBV5-1
CDR3aa: CASSSSRTSGAPDTQYF
CDR3nt: TGCGCCAGCAGCTCTTCCCGGACTAGCGGGGCCCCAGATACGCAGTATTTT

d_gene: -
abundance: -
len: 15
j_gene: TRBJ2-1
v_gene: TRBV28
CDR3aa: CASRRGPPSYNEQFF
CDR3nt: TGTGCCAGCAGAAGAGGGCCTCCCTCCTACAATGAGCAGTTCTTC

d_gene: -
abundance: few
len: 11
j_gene: TRBJ2-7
v_gene: TRBV29-1
CDR3aa: CSVERGYEQYF
CDR3nt: TGCAGCGTTGAACGGGGCTACGAGCAGTACTTC

d_gene: -
abundance: -
len: 12
j_gene: TRBJ2-7
v_gene: TRBV4-1
CDR3aa: CASGASSYEQYF
CDR3nt: TGCGCCAGCGGGGCTAGCTCCTACGAGCAGTACTTC

d_gene: -
abundance: once
len: 16
j_gene: TRBJ2-1
v_gene: TRBV5-4
CDR3aa: CASSSQGSLLYNEQFF
CDR3nt: TGTGCCAGCAGCTCTCAGGGGTCCCTATTGTACAATGAGCAGTTCTTC

d_gene: TRBD2
abundance: -
len: 14
j_gene: TRBJ2-7
v_gene: TRBV5-4
CDR3aa: CASSLGGRANEQYF
CDR3nt: TGTGCCAGCAGCTTGGGCGGGAGGGCCAACGAGCAGTACTTC

d_gene: -
abundance: once
len: 20
j_gene: TRBJ1-3
v_gene: TRBV5-8
CDR3aa: CASSFRAGRSTGESGNTIYF
CDR3nt: TGTGCCAGCAGCTTTCGGGCAGGGAGGTCTACGGGGGAATCTGGAAACACCATATATTTT

d_gene: TRBD1
abundance: -
len: 14
j_gene: TRBJ1-2
v_gene: TRBV5-4
CDR3aa: CASSPGQGNYGYTF
CDR3nt: TGTGCCAGCAGCCCTGGACAGGGAAACTATGGCTACACCTTC

d_gene: -
abundance: -
len: 11
j_gene: TRBJ1-2
v_gene: TRBV21-1
CDR3aa: CASSRGGCYTF
CDR3nt: TGTGCCAGCAGCAGGGGGGGTTGTTACACCTTC